Listed below are T cell receptor beta chains from one sample, sequenced in a study of T cell responses to AZD1222 COVID-19 vaccine. TCRdb's copy holds only in-frame clones and misses some; the assay was immunoSEQ multiplex PCR. The sample gives some 100,000 clones, about 93% of which show up once; 1.5% to 2% is in the top ten. The sequences come from peripheral blood, collected on day 0 of AZD1222 vaccination. These receptors were taken from an adult in good health. The CDR3 runs from the conserved cysteine through the conserved F or W. Fields, in order: CDR3 DNA, CDR3 protein, clone size, J gene, D gene, V gene. The D gene is left open where the match is weak. Clone size is stated in some rows and not others, as once, few, many or a class when expanded.

DNA: TGTGCCTGGAGTGTAGGGGGAGAAAAACTGTTTTTT
CDR3: CAWSVGGEKLFF
size: once
J: TRBJ1-4
D: NA
V: TRBV30

DNA: TGTGCCAGCTCACCCCGCGTCGGACTAGCGGGATACAATGAGCAGTTCTTC
CDR3: CASSPRVGLAGYNEQFF
size: NA
J: TRBJ2-1
D: TRBD2
V: TRBV18

DNA: TGTGCCAGCAGCGTAGTTGGGCTAGCAGACAATGAGCAGTTCTTC
CDR3: CASSVVGLADNEQFF
size: NA
J: TRBJ2-1
D: NA
V: TRBV9

DNA: TGTGCCAGCAGGGGAGGGACAGGCTATTATAACTATGGCTACACCTTC
CDR3: CASRGGTGYYNYGYTF
size: NA
J: TRBJ1-2
D: TRBD1
V: TRBV28

DNA: TGTGCCAGCAGCCGCTGGACTAGCGGTTCCACAGATACGCAGTATTTT
CDR3: CASSRWTSGSTDTQYF
size: NA
J: TRBJ2-3
D: TRBD2
V: TRBV3-1/TRBV3-2

DNA: TGTGCCTCCGGGGAGGGTCCGTATTCACCCCTCCACTTT
CDR3: CASGEGPYSPLHF
size: NA
J: TRBJ1-6
D: NA
V: TRBV2

DNA: TGTGCCAGCAGTCGAACAGATGAGCAGTTCTTC
CDR3: CASSRTDEQFF
size: NA
J: TRBJ2-1
D: NA
V: TRBV25-1

DNA: TGTGCCAGCAGTGAGGTGGGACTAGCAAGCAATGAGCAGTTCTTC
CDR3: CASSEVGLASNEQFF
size: few
J: TRBJ2-1
D: TRBD2
V: TRBV2

DNA: TGTGCCACCTCGCTAGCGGGAGAAGAGCAGTACTTC
CDR3: CATSLAGEEQYF
size: NA
J: TRBJ2-7
D: TRBD2
V: TRBV10-3

DNA: TGTGCCAGCAGCCCGCCGGGACAGGGAATTTACAATGAGCAGTTCTTC
CDR3: CASSPPGQGIYNEQFF
size: NA
J: TRBJ2-1
D: TRBD1
V: TRBV14

DNA: TGTGCCAGCAGCGACGGGAGCCCCTACGAGCAGTACTTC
CDR3: CASSDGSPYEQYF
size: NA
J: TRBJ2-7
D: NA
V: TRBV4-2